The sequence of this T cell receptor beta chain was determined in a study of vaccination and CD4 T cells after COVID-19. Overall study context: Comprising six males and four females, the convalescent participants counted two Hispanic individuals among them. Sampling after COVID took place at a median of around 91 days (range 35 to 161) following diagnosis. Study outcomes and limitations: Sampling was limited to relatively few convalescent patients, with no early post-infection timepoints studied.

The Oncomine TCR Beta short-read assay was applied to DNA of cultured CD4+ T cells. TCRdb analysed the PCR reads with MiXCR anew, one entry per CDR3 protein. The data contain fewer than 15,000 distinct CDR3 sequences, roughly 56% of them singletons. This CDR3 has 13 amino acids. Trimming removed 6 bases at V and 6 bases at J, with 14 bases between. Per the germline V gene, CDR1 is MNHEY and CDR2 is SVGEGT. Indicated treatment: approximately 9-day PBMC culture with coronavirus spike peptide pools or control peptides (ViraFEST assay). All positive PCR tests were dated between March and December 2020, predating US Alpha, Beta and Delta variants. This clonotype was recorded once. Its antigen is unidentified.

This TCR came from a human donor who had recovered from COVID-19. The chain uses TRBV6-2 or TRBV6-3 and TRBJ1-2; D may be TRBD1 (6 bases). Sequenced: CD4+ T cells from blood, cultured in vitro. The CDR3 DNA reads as TGTGCCAGCAGACAACCCCCAGGGGATGGCTACACCTTC. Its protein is CASRQPPGDGYTF.